This TCR beta chain emerged from a study of shared clonotypes between healthy human individuals. About the research overall: Plates per donor: three CD4 naive, three CD4 memory, two CD8 naive, one CD8 memory.

Each cell subset's genomic DNA was divided evenly among several immunoSEQ plates. The repertoire was sequenced with immunoSEQ multiplex PCR; TCRdb's copy has only in-frame clones and lacks some. The sample lists about 2.4 million clones, over 85% seen once, with about 0.13% in the top ten. The CDR3 consists of 13 residues. CDR1 and CDR2 from the germline V gene are SEHNR and FQNEAQ (reference sequence). Sequenced sample: naive CD4+ T cells sorted from blood. This sample's subset: CD45RA+ positively selected. The rearrangement uses TRBV7-9 and TRBJ2-7; a possible D gene is TRBD2 (6 bases). This clonotype was obtained from a man younger than 35 in good health. In DNA form, the CDR3 reads TGTGTCACAGAGGGACTTTCCTCCTACGAGCAGTACTTC. It translates to CVTEGLSSYEQYF.